The source of this T cell receptor beta chain is a study of human T cells and chemical hapten exposure. Time point defined: patch test 1, 2 weeks after DPC sensitization. Treatment here: therapeutic diphenylcyclopropenone sensitization with weekly scalp DPC. This clonotype was seen many times. Each CDR3 protein gets one entry after TCRdb re-called the RACE reads with MiXCR. This table has some 180,000 distinct CDR3 sequences, approximately 20% appearing once. CDR3 length: 13 residues. V was pared by 4 bases and J by 1 base, with 4 bases of the junction left unmatched. CDR1 is SQVTM and CDR2 is ANQGSEA in the germline V gene.

The sample consisted of whole blood, taken in connection with sensitization to the hapten diphenylcyclopropenone (DPC). V usage is TRBV29-1 and J usage is TRBJ2-7, with TRBD1 matching over 7 bases. This sequence was found in a woman between 50 and 59 years old with alopecia areata. Some clones in this sample may be carry-over from other donors' samples. The CDR3, as DNA: TGCAGCGTTGGGACAGGCTCTTCCTACGAGCAGTACTTC. It translates to CSVGTGSSYEQYF.